Presented here are 18 T cell receptor beta chains from one specimen sequenced in a study of CD8+CD57+ T cells in acquired aplastic anemia. CDR3 and TCR beta VDJ profiling relied on a genomic DNA template. Each CDR3 protein gets one entry after TCRdb re-called the reads with MiXCR. The sample yields roughly 250,000 distinct CDR3 sequences, about 80% seen once. CD8+CD57+ cell expansion, shown by flow cytometry, had occurred in the patients selected for sequencing. Sequenced sample: sorted CD4+, CD8+, or CD8+CD57+ T cells (not recorded which) from PBMCs. Receptors originate from a human donor with aplastic anemia.

This clonotype was detected only a few times. The J gene is TRBJ2-7, the V gene TRBV29-1; tentatively, D is TRBD1 (7 bases). The CDR3 covers 11 residues. The V end was cut by 6 bases, the J end by 9 bases, with 15 bases between. The germline gives CDR1 SQVTM, CDR2 ANQGSEA. The DNA for the CDR3 is TGCAGCGTCCCAGGACAGGAGGGGCAGTACGTC. Translating it yields CSVPGQEGQYV.

Regarding this clonotype: The germline gene is not matched at one end of the junction; a read error may be the cause. The chain couples TRBV7-8 to TRBJ2-6, with 10 positions matching TRBD2. The CDR3 loop spans 17 amino acids. Germline CDR1 SGHVS, CDR2 FQNEAQ. Here the CDR3 reads CASTLAGGPSGQYVLTF. In DNA, the CDR3 is TGTGCCAGCACCTTAGCGGGAGGTCCCTCTGGGCAGTATGTCCTGACTTTC.

Of note for this clonotype: At one end the junction does not follow the germline gene, possibly because of a read error. The chain employs TRBV7-3 and TRBJ2-7, with D possibly matching TRBD1 (5 bases). CDR3 length: 14 amino acids. Germline V gives CDR1 SGHTA, CDR2 FQGTGA. For the CDR3, the DNA is TGTGCCAGCAGTTCTCGCGGCACTTGGGGCGAGACCCAGTTC. Its protein product is CASSSRGTWGETQF.

Comments on this clonotype: The CDR3 end shows no conserved phenylalanine or tryptophan, and so a read error is likely. No DNA is shown, since the ends of the CDR3 on it are uncertain; the CDR3 is the one TCRdb lists. This chain connects TRBV2 to TRBJ1-2; TRBD1, the D gene given by the table, was not confirmed from the DNA. Germline values: CDR1 SNHLY, CDR2 FYNNEI. The CDR3 has 15 residues if both end residues are counted. CDR3 loop: CASSDGGVSDQVFGP.

This clonotype was found once. Germline is not matched at one junction end, which may reflect a read error. The CDR3 here is CASSDGGRGEQSF. The CDR3 DNA is TGTGCCAGCAGTGATGGGGGGAGAGGTGAGCAGTCCTTC. J is TRBJ2-1 and V is TRBV9, with a possible D match to TRBD2 (6 bases). The CDR3 extends over 13 amino acids. The germline V gene encodes CDR1 SGDLS and CDR2 YYNGEE.

The chain carries TRBV7-2 and TRBJ1-2; tentatively, D is TRBD1 (5 bases). The V gene lost 3 bases and the J gene lost 9 bases, with 20 bases spanning the gap. The CDR3 sequence is 15 residues long. Germline CDR1 is SGHTA and CDR2 is FQGNSA. DNA of the CDR3: TGTGCCAGCAGCTTGGGGGAGGGCCCAGACACGCGCTACACCTTC. Encoded protein: CASSLGEGPDTRYTF.

The V and J genes are TRBV20-1 and TRBJ1-4; D remains unclear. Per germline, CDR1 DFQATT and CDR2 SNEGSKA (reference sequence). The CDR3 loop spans 11 amino acids. The V gene lost 5 bases and the J gene lost 7 bases, with 8 bases spanning the gap. CDR3 region: CSALRGEKLFF. CDR3 bases: TGCAGTGCTCTAAGAGGTGAAAAACTGTTTTTT.

On this clonotype: The CDR3 end shows no conserved phenylalanine or tryptophan, and so a read error is likely. The DNA is left out, because the CDR3 cannot be placed on it with certainty; the CDR3 is given as TCRdb lists it. The chain recombines TRBV7-9 with TRBJ2-3; the table names TRBD1, a call not compared with the DNA. Germline lookup yields CDR1 SEHNR and CDR2 FQNEAQ (reference sequence). The CDR3 totals 13 residues, both ends included. CDR3 amino acids: CASGVGGTDTKYY.

V is TRBV7-2 and J is TRBJ2-7; D is perhaps TRBD1 (5 bases). In germline, CDR1 is SGHTA, CDR2 FQGNSA. Trimming took 0 bases from V and 1 from J, leaving 19 bases between them. There are 18 residues in the CDR3. The CDR3 reads CASSLAPDGAALSYEQYV. The CDR3 DNA is TGTGCCAGCAGCTTAGCGCCAGATGGGGCAGCCCTGTCCTACGAGCAGTACGTC.

This clonotype has a single count. Because it lacks the conserved phenylalanine or tryptophan at the end, this CDR3 is likely a read error. This chain uses TRBV2 with TRBJ2-1, with D maybe TRBD2 (6 bases). The germline CDR1 and CDR2 sequences are SNHLY and FYNNEI. This CDR3 has 13 amino acids. CDR3 DNA: TGTGCCAGCGGTGATGGGGGGATCCATACGCAGTTCTTG. It translates to CASGDGGIHTQFL.

In its sample, this clonotype was seen a few times. Given the absence of the conserved phenylalanine or tryptophan at the CDR3 end, a read error is likely. Because the CDR3's place on the DNA is in doubt, the DNA is left out and the CDR3 is given as listed by TCRdb. The rearrangement joins TRBV2 to TRBJ1-5; no DNA check was done on the table's D call, TRBD1. Inclusive of both ends, the CDR3 amounts to 15 amino acids. The germline V gene has CDR1 SNHLY and CDR2 FYNNEI. CDR3 loop: CASGDGGTGTQYFRS.

The chain recombines TRBV20-1 with TRBJ2-7; D not resolved. Germline CDR1 is DFQATT and CDR2 is SNEGSKA (reference sequence). The CDR3 has 14 amino acids. V lost 3 bases to trimming and J lost 5 bases, with 17 bases between them. CDR3 nucleotides: TGCAGTGCTAGTAGTTGGAGACGGAACAACGAGCAGTACTTC. Encoded protein: CSASSWRRNNEQYF.

The CDR3 protein is CASSPGAGGGNTAFF. CDR3 coding DNA: TGTGCCAGCAGTCCAGGGGCAGGGGGGGGAAACACCGCATTCTTT. The J gene is TRBJ1-1, the V gene TRBV7-2, with 7 bases matching TRBD1. The ends lost 6 bases at V and 14 bases at J; junction bases unmatched: 21. Per the germline V gene, CDR1 is SGHTA and CDR2 is FQGNSA. There are 15 residues in the CDR3.

The gene calls are TRBV2 and TRBJ2-7; the D is unclear. Trimming removed 0 bases from V and 5 bases from J, with 11 bases in between. This CDR3 contains 14 residues. Germline V gives CDR1 SNHLY, CDR2 FYNNEI. The CDR3 loop reads CASSEALFLDEQYF. The DNA of the CDR3 is TGTGCCAGCAGTGAAGCCCTATTCCTAGACGAGCAGTACTTC. Filled out from reference TRBV2 and TRBJ2-7, the complete variable domain reads EPEVTQTPSHQVTQMGQEVILRCVPISNHLYFYWYRQILGQKVEFLVSFYNNEISEKSEIFDDQFSVERPDGSNFTLKIRSTKLEDSAMYFCASSEALFLDEQYFGPGTRLTVT.

In its sample, this clonotype was seen once. The chain uses TRBV7-8 and TRBJ1-2; D is unclear. There are 16 residues in the CDR3. Trimming took 3 bases from V and 10 from J, leaving 24 bases between them. From germline, CDR1 is SGHVS and CDR2 FQNEAQ. The CDR3 bases are TGTGCCAGCAGCTTTCATACAGACGGGCCAGCACTTTCCTACACCTTC. Amino acid sequence: CASSFHTDGPALSYTF.

With regard to this clonotype: The junction and the germline gene differ at one end; a read error may be behind it. The V and J genes are TRBV7-8 and TRBJ1-5; D possibly corresponds to TRBD1 (5 bases). Germline V gives CDR1 SGHVS, CDR2 FQNEAQ. CDR3 length equals 14 residues. The CDR3 loop is CASSFIGSGGSDHF. CDR3 DNA sequence: TGCGCCAGCAGCTTTATAGGAAGCGGGGGGAGCGATCATTTT.

This clonotype was found a few times. The gene calls are TRBV12-3 or TRBV12-4 and TRBJ2-3, with unresolved D. The CDR3 sequence is 13 residues long. The V end lost 6 bases, the J end lost 1 base, and 8 bases lay between the germline ends. The CDR3 loop reads CASRSRGTDTQYF. For the CDR3, the DNA is TGTGCCAGCAGGTCCCGGGGCACAGATACGCAGTATTTT.

This clonotype was counted many times. V is TRBV6-2 or TRBV6-3 and J is TRBJ2-3; D remains unclear. Trimming stripped 2 bases from V and 7 bases from J, with 7 bases between. Germline V gene lookup returns CDR1 MNHEY and CDR2 SVGEGT. The CDR3 is made up of 12 amino acids. CDR3 amino acids: CASSYDVNTQYF. The DNA of the CDR3 is TGTGCCAGCAGTTACGATGTTAATACGCAGTATTTT.